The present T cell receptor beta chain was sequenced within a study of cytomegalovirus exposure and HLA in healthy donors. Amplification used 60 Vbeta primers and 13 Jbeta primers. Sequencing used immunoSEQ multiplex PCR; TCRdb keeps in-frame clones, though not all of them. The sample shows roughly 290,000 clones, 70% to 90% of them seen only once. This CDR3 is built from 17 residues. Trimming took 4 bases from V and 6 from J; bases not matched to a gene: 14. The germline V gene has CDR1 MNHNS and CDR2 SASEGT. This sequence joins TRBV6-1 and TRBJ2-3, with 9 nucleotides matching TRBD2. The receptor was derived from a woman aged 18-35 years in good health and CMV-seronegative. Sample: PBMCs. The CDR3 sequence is CASSANSIAGVPDTQYF. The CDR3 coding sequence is TGTGCCAGCAGTGCCAACTCAATAGCGGGGGTTCCGGATACGCAGTATTTT.